This T cell receptor (beta chain) stems from a study of beta chain features in type 1 diabetes. Study-wide results and caveats: No resolution was reached here on whether HLA type influences TCRB rearrangement. TCRB CDR3s from Type 1 diabetes patients were moderately but significantly shorter in all four CD4+ subsets.

Since all of the isolated RNA was reverse transcribed, expressed TCRB transcripts were what got sequenced. About 4 million reads per sample were averaged for naive, central memory and regulatory samples. Here immunoSEQ multiplex PCR was the method, and the copy in TCRdb shows in-frame clones only, minus some. This table has about 120,000 clones, over 15% appearing once. Trimming pared 1 base from V and 5 bases from J, leaving 6 bases between. Looked up from germline, CDR1 is SGHNT and CDR2 is YENEEA. The CDR3 runs 13 residues. Worth noting for this clone: Its antigen is still unknown.

Heparinised blood was drawn once per donor, averaging roughly 120 mL. Cells sorted by CD45RO/CCR7/CD25/CD127/CD95/CD27 comprised CD4+ naive, central memory, regulatory and stem cell-like memory cells. The rearrangement links TRBV11-3 to TRBJ2-1; the D is unclear. Sequences were obtained from central memory CD4+ T cells from blood. This clonotype was obtained from a man between 25 and 39 years old with type 1 diabetes. The CDR3 sequence: CASSLGRHNEQFF. The CDR3 nucleotides read TGTGCCAGCAGCTTAGGGAGACACAATGAGCAGTTCTTC.